These T cell receptor beta chains were read from a single sample in a study of T-cell reconstitution after alpha-beta-depleted transplantation in children. MiXCR, applied by TCRdb to the PCR reads, yields one record per CDR3 protein. The sample has fewer than 350,000 distinct CDR3 sequences; over 7.5% are singletons. The source was peripheral blood, collected 360 days after TCRalphabeta/CD19-depleted stem cell transplant. All receptors come from a female patient aged 2 to 10 who had a stem cell transplant for Fanconi anemia, so the T cells may come from the graft donor. Each CDR3 is given with its conserved first and last residue. The D gene is left open where the match is weak. Rows give clone size only sometimes, using once, few, many, or a class for an expanded clone.

V gene,D gene,clone size,J gene,CDR3 protein,CDR3 DNA
TRBV2,NA,many,TRBJ2-5,CASSEGPFQETQYF,TGTGCCAGCAGTGAAGGCCCCTTCCAAGAGACCCAGTACTTC
TRBV12-3/TRBV12-4,TRBD1,few,TRBJ1-4,CASSATGYNEKLFF,TGTGCCAGCAGCGCGACAGGGTATAATGAAAAACTGTTTTTT
TRBV6-6,NA,many,TRBJ2-3,CASTTTVGSLGDTQYF,TGTGCCAGCACCACGACGGTTGGGTCTTTGGGAGATACGCAGTATTTT
TRBV5-1,TRBD2,many,TRBJ2-3,CASRNSGETTDTQYF,TGCGCCAGCAGAAATAGCGGGGAGACCACAGATACGCAGTATTTT
TRBV7-9,TRBD1,NA,TRBJ2-2,CASSSWDRNTGELFF,TGTGCCAGCAGCTCGTGGGACAGGAACACCGGGGAGCTGTTTTTT
TRBV20-1,TRBD2,many,TRBJ2-3,CSARDIMPLLAGVLATDTQYF,TGCAGTGCTAGAGATATAATGCCCCTACTAGCGGGAGTCCTGGCCACAGATACGCAGTATTTT
TRBV20-1,NA,few,TRBJ1-2,CSARSGKGYGYTF,TGCAGTGCTAGGTCCGGGAAAGGGTATGGCTACACCTTC
TRBV11-3,NA,few,TRBJ1-3,CASSLQGSSGNTIYF,TGTGCCAGCAGCTTACAGGGAAGCTCTGGAAACACCATATATTTT
TRBV10-3,NA,many,TRBJ2-1,CAISAPGAYNEQFF,TGTGCCATCAGTGCTCCCGGAGCCTACAATGAGCAGTTCTTC
TRBV6-4,TRBD1,NA,TRBJ1-1,CASSGSSGFVTGLSTEAFF,TGTGCCAGCAGTGGCTCCTCCGGGTTTGTGACAGGGTTGAGCACTGAAGCTTTCTTT
TRBV7-9,TRBD1,many,TRBJ2-1,CASSLGTGTTNEQFF,TGTGCCAGCAGCTTAGGGACAGGGACAACTAATGAGCAGTTCTTC
TRBV7-9,NA,few,TRBJ1-6,CASSLITGFPSPLHF,TGTGCCAGCAGCTTAATAACGGGTTTTCCTTCACCCCTCCACTTT
TRBV5-1,TRBD2,many,TRBJ2-7,CASSLGLEDYEQYF,TGCGCCAGCAGCCTGGGACTAGAAGACTACGAGCAGTACTTC
TRBV9,NA,NA,TRBJ2-5,CASSVTGQMGTQYF,TGTGCCAGCAGCGTAACCGGCCAGATGGGGACCCAGTACTTC